Sequencing of this TCR beta chain was carried out in a study of CD4 T cells in relation to SARS-CoV-2 and coronaviruses. Libraries were prepared by immunoSEQ multiplex PCR; TCRdb keeps only in-frame clonotypes and omits some of them. The sample lists about 19,000 clones, 77% seen once, with more than 20% in the top ten. The unexposed donors gave CD4+ T cells in about 2011-2019, prior to COVID-19. After ten to eleven days of culture, CD4+ T cells were isolated. Germline V gene sequence: CDR1 KGHSH, CDR2 LQKENI. This CDR3 spans 14 amino acids. With V trimmed by 1 base and J by 0 bases, 0 bases remained unmatched. With respect to this clone: Its antigen remains unidentified.

The source is a human donor in good health. What was sequenced was CD4+ T cells from PBMCs, cultured in vitro. The chain uses TRBV18 and TRBJ2-7; 7 bases match TRBD2. The CDR3 DNA follows: TGTGCCAGCTCACCACGGGGGGGCTCCTACGAGCAGTACTTC. The encoded protein is CASSPRGGSYEQYF. Full variable domain (rest looked up from reference TRBV18 and TRBJ2-7): NAGVMQNPRHLVRRRGQEARLRCSPMKGHSHVYWYRQLPEEGLKFMVYLQKENIIDESGMPKERFSAEFPKEGPSILRIQQVVRGDSAAYFCASSPRGGSYEQYFGPGTRLTVT.